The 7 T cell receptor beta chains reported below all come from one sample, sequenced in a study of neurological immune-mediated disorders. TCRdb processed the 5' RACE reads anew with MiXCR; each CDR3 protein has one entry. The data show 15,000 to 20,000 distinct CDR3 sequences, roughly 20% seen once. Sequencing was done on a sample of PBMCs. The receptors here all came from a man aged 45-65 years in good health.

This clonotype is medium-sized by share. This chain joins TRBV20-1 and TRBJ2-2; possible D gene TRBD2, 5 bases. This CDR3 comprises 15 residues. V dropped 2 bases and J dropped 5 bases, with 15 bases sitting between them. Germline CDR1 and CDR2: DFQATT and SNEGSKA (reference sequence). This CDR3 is CSARTEPRRTGELFF. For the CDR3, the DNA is TGCAGTGCTAGAACCGAGCCTCGGAGGACCGGGGAGCTGTTTTTT.

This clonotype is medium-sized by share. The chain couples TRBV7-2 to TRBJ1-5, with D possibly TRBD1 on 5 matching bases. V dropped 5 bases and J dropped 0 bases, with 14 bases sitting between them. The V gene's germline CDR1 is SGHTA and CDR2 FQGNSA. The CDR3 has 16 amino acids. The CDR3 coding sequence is TGTGCCAGCAGCCCGGGGCGATCCTATAGCAATCAGCCCCAGCATTTT. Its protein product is CASSPGRSYSNQPQHF.

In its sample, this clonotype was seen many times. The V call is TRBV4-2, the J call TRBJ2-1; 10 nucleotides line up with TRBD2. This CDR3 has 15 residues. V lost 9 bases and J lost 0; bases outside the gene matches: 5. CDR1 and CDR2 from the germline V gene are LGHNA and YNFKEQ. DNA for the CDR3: TGTGCCAGTACCTCTAGCGGGAGCTCCTACAATGAGCAGTTCTTC. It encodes CASTSSGSSYNEQFF.

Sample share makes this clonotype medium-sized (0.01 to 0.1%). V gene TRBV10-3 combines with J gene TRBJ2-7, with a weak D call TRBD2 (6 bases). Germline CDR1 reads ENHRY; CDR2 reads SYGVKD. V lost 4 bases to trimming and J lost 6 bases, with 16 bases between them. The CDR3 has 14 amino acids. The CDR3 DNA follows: TGTGCCATCAGTGGATTAACGGGAGTGGTCGAGCAGTACTTC. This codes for CAISGLTGVVEQYF.

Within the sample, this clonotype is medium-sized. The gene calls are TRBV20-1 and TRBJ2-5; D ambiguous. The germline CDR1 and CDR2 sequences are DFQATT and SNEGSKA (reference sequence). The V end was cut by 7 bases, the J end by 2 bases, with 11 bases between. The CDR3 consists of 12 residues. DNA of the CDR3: TGCAGTGGGGCTCCGAAACAAGAGACCCAGTACTTC. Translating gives CSGAPKQETQYF.

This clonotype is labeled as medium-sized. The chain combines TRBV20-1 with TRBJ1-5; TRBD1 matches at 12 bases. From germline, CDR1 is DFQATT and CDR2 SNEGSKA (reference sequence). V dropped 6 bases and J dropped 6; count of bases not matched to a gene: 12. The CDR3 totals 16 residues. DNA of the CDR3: TGCAGTGCCTCCACCCGGGACAGGGGGCGCGTTCAGCCCCAGCATTTT. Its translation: CSASTRDRGRVQPQHF.

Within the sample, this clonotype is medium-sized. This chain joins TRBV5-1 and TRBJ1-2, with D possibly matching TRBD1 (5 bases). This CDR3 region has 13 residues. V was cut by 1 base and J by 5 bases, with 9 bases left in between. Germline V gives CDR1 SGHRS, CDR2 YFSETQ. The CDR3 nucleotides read TGCGCCAGCAGCTTGTCAGGGAATTATGGCTACACCTTC. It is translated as CASSLSGNYGYTF.